The 13 T cell receptor beta chains listed next were all sequenced from one sample in a study of shared clonotypes between healthy human individuals. Only in-frame clones appear in the TCRdb table, and some are missing; sequencing was by immunoSEQ multiplex PCR. The sample comprises 900,000 to 1,200,000 clones, about 84% of which are singletons, and roughly 0.65% rests with the top ten. Sequenced input: memory CD4+ T cells from PBMCs. The subset was: CD45RA-negative fraction. The receptors were sampled from a man aged 18 to 30 in good health. Some clones in this sample may be carry-over from other donors' samples.

The chain carries TRBV4-3 and TRBJ2-1; TRBD2 agrees at 9 bases. Germline assignment: CDR1 LGHNA and CDR2 YSLEER. The CDR3 has 17 residues. Trimming took 0 bases from V and 4 from J; bases not matched to a gene: 7. The DNA of the CDR3 is TGCGCCAGCAGCCAAGAGGGCGGGAGGGCCGTATACAATGAGCAGTTCTTC. Residues: CASSQEGGRAVYNEQFF.

The rearrangement links TRBV5-6 to TRBJ2-1, with a tentative D call TRBD1 (6 bases). The germline V gene encodes CDR1 SGHDT and CDR2 YYEEEE. V was cut by 3 bases and J by 4 bases, with 14 bases left in between. The CDR3 spans 15 residues. The CDR3 loop reads CASSSGQISYNEQFF. CDR3 in DNA: TGTGCCAGCAGCTCAGGACAGATCTCTTACAATGAGCAGTTCTTC.

This clone was seen only a few times. The rearrangement joins TRBV5-5 to TRBJ2-5, with 9 nucleotides matching TRBD1. CDR1 is SGHKS, CDR2 YYEKEE, per germline (reference sequence). The CDR3 totals 16 residues. After removal of 2 bases from V and 5 bases from J, the junction contained 10 bases not matched to a gene. CDR3 DNA: TGTGCCAGCAGCTTTGGGACAGGGAATTATATCGAGACCCAGTACTTC. It codes for CASSFGTGNYIETQYF.

As DNA, the CDR3 is TGTGCCAGTAAAGGGACTAGCGGGGACAATGAGCAGTTCTTC. This codes for CASKGTSGDNEQFF. The chain carries TRBV19 and TRBJ2-1, with 13 bases matching TRBD2. V was clipped by 7 bases and J by 5 bases; unmatched bases: 2. This CDR3 region has 14 residues. Looked up from germline, CDR1 is LNHDA and CDR2 is SQIVND (reference sequence). The full variable domain, rest sourced from reference TRBV19 and TRBJ2-1, is DGGITQSPKYLFRKEGQNVTLSCEQNLNHDAMYWYRQDPGQGLRLIYYSQIVNDFQKGDIAEGYSVSREKKESFPLTVTSAQKNPTAFYLCASKGTSGDNEQFFGPGTRLTVL.

The V gene is TRBV28, the J gene TRBJ2-1, with 10 bases matching TRBD2. CDR1 MDHEN and CDR2 SYDVKM come from the germline V gene. The V and J ends lost 6 bases and 2 bases, in that order; junction bases with no gene match: 7. The CDR3 covers 16 residues. In DNA, the CDR3 is TGTGCCAGCAGATCCTCAGCGGGAGGGCCCTACAATGAGCAGTTCTTC. Translating gives CASRSSAGGPYNEQFF. Combining the CDR3 with reference TRBV28 and TRBJ2-1 gives the whole variable domain DVKVTQSSRYLVKRTGEKVFLECVQDMDHENMFWYRQDPGLGLRLIYFSYDVKMKEKGDIPEGYSVSREKKERFSLILESASTNQTSMYLCASRSSAGGPYNEQFFGPGTRLTVL.

The chain recombines TRBV5-1 with TRBJ2-7, with 9 bases matching TRBD2. The J segment lost 5 bases and the V segment lost 4 bases, leaving 7 bases of the junction unmatched. This CDR3 comprises 14 residues. The germline V gene has CDR1 SGHRS and CDR2 YFSETQ. The DNA for the CDR3 is TGCGCCAGCAGCGAACCGGGACTAGCCCACGAGCAGTACTTC. This encodes CASSEPGLAHEQYF.

This clone showed up many times. The chain is built from TRBV19 and TRBJ2-7; TRBD1 matches at 10 bases. Germline CDR1 reads LNHDA; CDR2 reads SQIVND (reference sequence). The CDR3 loop spans 14 amino acids. Trimming cost V 5 bases and J 6 bases; bases outside gene matches: 7. CDR3 sequence: CASSHRDRGFEQYF. The CDR3 DNA reads as TGTGCCAGTAGTCACCGGGACAGGGGTTTCGAGCAGTACTTC.

About this clone itself: The likely explanation is a read error, given a far larger clone one base away. This chain joins TRBV7-9 and TRBJ2-3; possible D gene TRBD2, 5 bases. Germline V gene sequence: CDR1 SEHNR, CDR2 FQNEAQ (reference sequence). Trimming left V 0 bases short and J 2 bases short, with 6 bases between. The CDR3 is made up of 14 amino acids. In DNA, the CDR3 is TGTGCCAGCAGCTTAGCCGGGAACACAGATACGCAGTATTTT. Its protein product is CASSLAGNTDTQYF.

This chain uses TRBV18 with TRBJ2-5; TRBD2 matches at 11 bases. Trimming at V came to 3 bases and at J to 1 base, leaving 4 bases not matched to a gene. Germline assignment: CDR1 KGHSH and CDR2 LQKENI. This CDR3 region has 16 residues. The CDR3: CASSPRTSGGQETQYF. The CDR3 DNA reads TGTGCCAGCTCACCCCGAACTAGCGGGGGCCAAGAGACCCAGTACTTC.

This clone has ten or more counts. The J gene is TRBJ2-7, the V gene TRBV6-1, with 8 bases lining up with TRBD2. There are 15 residues in the CDR3. Germline CDR1 MNHNS, CDR2 SASEGT. V gave up 4 bases and J gave up 5 bases; unmatched junction bases: 10. The CDR3 DNA sequence: TGTGCCAGCAGTGCCCGGGGGGGGCCTAACGACGAGCAGTACTTC. As protein: CASSARGGPNDEQYF.

The chain is built from TRBV6-1 and TRBJ2-5, with D uncertain. The CDR3 loop spans 11 amino acids. Germline V gives CDR1 MNHNS, CDR2 SASEGT. V was shortened by 5 bases and J by 7 bases, with 8 bases between the two germline ends. The DNA of the CDR3 is TGTGCCAGCAGTTCCTCGGTGACCCAGTACTTC. As protein: CASSSSVTQYF.

The chain combines TRBV19 with TRBJ2-7; perhaps TRBD1 as D (6 bases). CDR1 LNHDA and CDR2 SQIVND come from the germline V gene (reference sequence). Trimming stripped 4 bases from V and 3 bases from J, with 16 bases between. The CDR3 runs to 15 residues. CDR3 sequence (DNA): TGTGCCAGTAGTACACCAGGGGCCCTGGGCTACGAGCAGTACTTC. This gives the protein CASSTPGALGYEQYF. Looking up the rest from reference TRBV19 and TRBJ2-7 gives the full variable domain: DGGITQSPKYLFRKEGQNVTLSCEQNLNHDAMYWYRQDPGQGLRLIYYSQIVNDFQKGDIAEGYSVSREKKESFPLTVTSAQKNPTAFYLCASSTPGALGYEQYFGPGTRLTVT.

The chain recombines TRBV7-6 with TRBJ2-7, with TRBD2 identical over 7 bases. Germline values: CDR1 SGHVS, CDR2 FNYEAQ. Trimming at V came to 5 bases and at J to 10 bases, leaving 20 bases not matched to a gene. The CDR3 loop spans 16 amino acids. This CDR3 reads CASSRGELAIGTDQYF. In DNA form, the CDR3 reads TGTGCCAGCAGCCGCGGGGAACTAGCGATCGGAACGGACCAGTACTTC.